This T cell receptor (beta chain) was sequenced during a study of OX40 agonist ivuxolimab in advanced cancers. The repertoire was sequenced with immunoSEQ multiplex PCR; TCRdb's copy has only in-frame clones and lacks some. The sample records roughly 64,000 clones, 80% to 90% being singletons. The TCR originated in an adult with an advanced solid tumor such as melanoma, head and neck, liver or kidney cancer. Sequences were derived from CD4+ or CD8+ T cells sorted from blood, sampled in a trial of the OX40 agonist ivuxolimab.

CDR3 sequence (DNA): TGTGCCAGCGGTACTTACGAGCAGTACTTC. Translation gives CASGTYEQYF. This chain uses TRBV2 with TRBJ2-7; unclear D gene. V gave up 8 bases and J gave up 4 bases, with 6 bases separating them. Germline V gene data show CDR1 as SNHLY and CDR2 as FYNNEI. The CDR3 is made up of 10 amino acids.